Sequencing of this TCR beta chain was carried out in a study of blood T cell repertoires in COVID-19. Study in general: From T cells, B-cell-depleted T cells, or PBMCs came the material, which was cDNA or gDNA.

The data were produced by immunoSEQ multiplex PCR, yet TCRdb's version contains in-frame clones alone and is incomplete. This sample has 150,000 to 200,000 clones, with 70% to 85% found just once. Seattle cases were enrolled at active infection and followed longitudinally. The CDR3 sequence is 15 residues long. V dropped 3 bases and J dropped 0 bases, with 10 bases sitting between them. The germline V gene has CDR1 SGDLS and CDR2 YYNGEE. The chain carries TRBV9 and TRBJ1-3; D is unclear. The clonotype was recovered from a woman aged 40 to 50 with COVID-19, enrolled during active disease. The specimen sequenced was peripheral blood. The CDR3 nucleotides read TGTGCCAGCAGCGCCCGGAGCTACTCTGGAAACACCATATATTTT. It is translated as CASSARSYSGNTIYF.